This TCR beta chain was recovered during a study of T cells in localized non-small cell lung cancer. Notes on the study in general: In adjacent lung appeared a median 57 of the top 100 tumor clones. Maximal T cell clonality occurred in uninvolved adjacent lung, with tumor ranking below it. The tumor had only one region sequenced, so heterogeneity remains possible.

Regarding this clone: The antigen is unknown.

Sequencing used immunoSEQ multiplex PCR; TCRdb keeps in-frame clones, though not all of them. The table records some 1,800 clones, roughly 35% of them present only once. Lung tissue at least 2 cm from the tumor margin was confirmed free of atypia. Trimming took 2 bases from V and 2 from J; bases not matched to a gene: 5. There are 15 residues in the CDR3. Germline V CDR1 and CDR2: MDHEN, SYDVKM. This rearrangement joins TRBV28 to TRBJ1-2; TRBD1 aligns across 7 bases. This receptor was obtained from a male donor at least 60 years old with stage III squamous cell lung carcinoma. The sequences come from normal lung tissue next to the tumor, collected before any cancer treatment. The CDR3 DNA is TGTGCCAGCAGTTTAGCCAGGACAGGAAACTATGGCTACACCTTC. Its protein is CASSLARTGNYGYTF.